This TCR beta chain was recorded in a study of T cells in localized non-small cell lung cancer (dated by TCRdb to about 2020). Context from the whole study: The study analyzed T cell repertoires of hundreds of early-stage NSCLC patients, comparing tumors and uninvolved tumor-adjacent lungs. The cohort comprised a few hundred treatment-naïve NSCLC patients with resected, localized lung tumors. Of the NSCLC patients, 129 were male and approximately 110 were female, and the mean age was approximately 66 years.

General study outcomes and caveats: A median of roughly 60 of the top 100 tumor clones were detected in paired uninvolved adjacent lung, and around 27 of these tumor clones were also found among the top 100 clones of the paired uninvolved adjacent lung. The highest T cell clonality was observed in uninvolved tumor-adjacent lung, where clonality exceeded that of tumor, suggesting that antigenic responses were more focused in uninvolved tumor-adjacent lung. Higher blood T cell density associated with longer overall survival, while higher adjacent-lung clonality associated with shorter survival. Multi-region tumor sequencing was not performed, so intratumor heterogeneity could not be excluded. Because of the exploratory design, TCR variables were selected using unadjusted p-values without false-discovery rate correction.

The immunoSEQ Assay was used to sequence TCR beta CDR3 regions from DNA. In the source study's methods: T cell density was computed as TCR beta template counts normalized to usable DNA estimated by amplifying housekeeping genes. The preseqR package was used to estimate richness by extrapolating to 400,000 templates for PBMC samples and to 120,000 templates for tissue samples. Clonality was defined by subtracting Pielou's evenness from one. Differential abundance testing on productive amino-acid clonotypes, with a minimum total count of 5 and an alpha of 0.1, was used to identify tissue-enriched TCRs. The Jaccard Index and the Morisita Overlap Index were used to measure how much the repertoires overlapped between compartments. TCR beta CDR3s were clustered by GLIPH together with public tetramer-defined viral CDR3s, and at least three viral sequences plus V-gene enrichment were required for viral motifs. Held by TCRdb, this immuneACCESS table contains in-frame sequences only and omits some clones. Under half of the omission traces to an unresolved V gene where checked; the cause of the rest is unknown. That table furnishes V, J and clone size, whereas the DNA furnished D and trimming. The sample data list 60,000 to 75,000 clones, and about 83% of these were observed just once. Clones ranked in the top ten supply around an eighth of the sample.

Including cysteine and phenylalanine, the CDR3 has 13 amino acids. Of all the DNA, just the CDR3 is kept, 39 bases in frame from base 1. Deletion took 1 base off V and 8 bases off J, with a span of 11 bases between the germline ends. Per the germline V gene, MNHNS is the CDR1 and SASEGT is the CDR2. This clone showed up just once. The specificity of this receptor is unknown. The record has no base qualities; no much larger clone is one base away. At diagnosis, tumor, uninvolved tumor-adjacent lung and peripheral blood were collected and then preserved as a mix of FFPE and fresh-frozen material. For TCR repertoire profiling, blood samples were analyzed as peripheral blood mononuclear cells.

This specimen was peripheral blood, taken before any cancer treatment. The sequence was collected from a female donor aged 60 or older with stage I lung adenocarcinoma. The chain couples TRBV6-1 to TRBJ1-2; no D segment can be confidently identified. In nucleotide form, the sequence is TGTGCCAGCAGTGAAGTCCCCCAGCAAGGCTACACCTTC. Translated, this gives CASSEVPQQGYTF.